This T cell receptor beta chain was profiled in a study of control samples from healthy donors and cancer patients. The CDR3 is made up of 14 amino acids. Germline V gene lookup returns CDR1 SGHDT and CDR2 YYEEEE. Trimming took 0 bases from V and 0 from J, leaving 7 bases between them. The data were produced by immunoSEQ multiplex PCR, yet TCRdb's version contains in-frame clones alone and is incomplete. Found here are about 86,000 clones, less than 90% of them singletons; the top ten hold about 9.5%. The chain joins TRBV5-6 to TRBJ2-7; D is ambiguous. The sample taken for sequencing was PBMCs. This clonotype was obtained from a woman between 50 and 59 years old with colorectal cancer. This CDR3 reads CASSLAHGSYEQYV. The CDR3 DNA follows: TGTGCCAGCAGCTTGGCCCACGGCTCCTACGAGCAGTACGTC.